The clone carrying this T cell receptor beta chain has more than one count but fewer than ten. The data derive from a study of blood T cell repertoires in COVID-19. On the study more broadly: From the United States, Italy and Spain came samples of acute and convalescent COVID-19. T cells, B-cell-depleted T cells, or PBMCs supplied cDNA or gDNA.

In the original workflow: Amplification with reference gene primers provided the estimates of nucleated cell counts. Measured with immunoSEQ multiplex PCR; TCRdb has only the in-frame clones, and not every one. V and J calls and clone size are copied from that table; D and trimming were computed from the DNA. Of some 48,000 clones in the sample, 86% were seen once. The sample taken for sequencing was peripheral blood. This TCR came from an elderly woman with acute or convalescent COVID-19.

The CDR3: CAWRIQTGDYGYTF. In DNA, the CDR3 is TGTGCCTGGAGAATCCAAACAGGGGACTATGGCTACACCTTC. The chain recombines TRBV30 with TRBJ1-2; 7 bases match TRBD1. Unmatched junction bases numbered 7, after V lost 3 bases and J lost 3 bases. This CDR3 is built from 14 residues. Germline V lookup: CDR1 GTSNPN, CDR2 SVGIG (reference sequence).